A selection of T cell receptor beta chains follows, all from one sample in a study of T cell responses to AZD1222 COVID-19 vaccine. Sequencing was performed with immunoSEQ multiplex PCR; in TCRdb, only in-frame clones are kept and a portion is missing. The sample has under 150,000 clones, approximately 85% seen once; the top ten hold 7.9%. Sequences were derived from peripheral blood, sampled 28 days after the second dose of the MenACWY control vaccine. The receptors were sampled from an adult who received the MenACWY meningococcal vaccine as a control. CDR3s include the opening cysteine and the closing phenylalanine or tryptophan. A D gene is named only where the DNA matches it firmly. A row's size may be missing; if present it is once, few, many or a size class.

v_gene	abundance	d_gene	j_gene	CDR3nt	CDR3aa
TRBV3-1/TRBV3-2	-	TRBD2	TRBJ2-3	TGTGCCAGCAGCCAAGACTTTCTAGCGGGGGGGTCTAGCACAGATACGCAGTATTTT	CASSQDFLAGGSSTDTQYF
TRBV11-3	-	-	TRBJ1-6	TGTGCCAGCAGCGAAGGGGGATCACCCCTCCACTTT	CASSEGGSPLHF
TRBV29-1	-	TRBD1	TRBJ1-5	TGCAGCGCCGTGACAGGGCTGGGCAATCAGCCCCAGCATTTT	CSAVTGLGNQPQHF
TRBV15	-	-	TRBJ1-2	TGTGCCACCAGCATCAAAGGGGTCCATGGCTACACCTTC	CATSIKGVHGYTF
TRBV9	-	-	TRBJ1-1	TGTGCCAGCAATCGGGAGAACACTGAAGCTTTCTTT	CASNRENTEAFF
TRBV19	-	TRBD1	TRBJ1-1	TGTGCCAGTAGTACCTATACAGGGGGGAACACTGAAGCTTTCTTT	CASSTYTGGNTEAFF
TRBV9	-	-	TRBJ2-3	TGTGCCAGCGGGGTGTTCACAGATACGCAGTATTTT	CASGVFTDTQYF
TRBV6-1	-	-	TRBJ1-5	TGTGCCAGCACCCAGTGGGGTAGCAATCAGCCCCAGCATTTT	CASTQWGSNQPQHF
TRBV11-2	-	-	TRBJ2-5	TGTGCCAGCAGCCCGGGAGACGTCCAAGAGACCCAGTACTTC	CASSPGDVQETQYF
TRBV20-1	-	TRBD2	TRBJ2-1	TGCAGTGCTAGTAGCCTAGCGGGGGACAATGAGCAGTTCTTC	CSASSLAGDNEQFF
TRBV7-2	-	TRBD2	TRBJ2-2	TGTGCCAGCAGCTTAGTGACTAGCCTTGGCGGGGAGCTGTTTTTT	CASSLVTSLGGELFF
TRBV7-9	few	TRBD1	TRBJ1-2	TGTGCCAGCAGCATGGACAGGGGGCTATATGGCTACACCTTC	CASSMDRGLYGYTF
TRBV6-4	-	-	TRBJ2-1	TGTGCCAGCAGTGACCGAGTGGGGGGTGAGCAGTTCTTC	CASSDRVGGEQFF
TRBV7-8	-	-	TRBJ2-1	TGTGCCAGCAGCTTAGAGCGCCCCGGGGCGAGGCTCAATGAGCAGTTCTTC	CASSLERPGARLNEQFF
TRBV29-1	-	-	TRBJ2-6	TGCAGCGTCTCTCCCACTGGGGCCAACGTCCTGACTTTC	CSVSPTGANVLTF
TRBV5-6	-	-	TRBJ1-4	TGTGCCAGCAGCTGGAGGGATGGAACTAATGAAAAACTGTTTTTT	CASSWRDGTNEKLFF
TRBV5-1	once	-	TRBJ2-2	TGCGCCAGCAGCTTCCAGGGCAGGGCGAACACCGGGGAGCTGTTTTTT	CASSFQGRANTGELFF
TRBV2	-	TRBD1	TRBJ2-7	TGTGCCAGCAGTGATTGGACAGGGCGCGAGCAGTACTTC	CASSDWTGREQYF
TRBV7-8	-	TRBD1	TRBJ1-2	TGTGCCAGCACCATGGACAGGGGGCTTTATGGCTACACCTTC	CASTMDRGLYGYTF
TRBV28	-	-	TRBJ2-2	TGTGCCATTGAGACGAACACCGGGGAGCTGTTTTTT	CAIETNTGELFF
TRBV27	-	-	TRBJ1-5	TGTGCCAGCAGTTTATACAGCAATAGCAATCAGCCCCAGCATTTT	CASSLYSNSNQPQHF
TRBV10-3	-	-	TRBJ2-3	TGTGCCATCAGTGAGCCGAACGGGCCCAGTCTGACAGATACGCAGTATTTT	CAISEPNGPSLTDTQYF
TRBV16	-	-	TRBJ1-5	TGTGCCAGCAGCCAGATTGGGGGAAATCAGCCCCAGCATTTT	CASSQIGGNQPQHF
TRBV5-1	-	-	TRBJ2-1	TGCGCCAGCAGCTTTCACACGGAGAGCTCCTACAATGAGCAGTTCTTC	CASSFHTESSYNEQFF
TRBV3-1/TRBV3-2	once	-	TRBJ2-1	TGTGCCAGCAGGCCTAGGGTTTTTGGCTCCTACAATGAGCAGTTCTTC	CASRPRVFGSYNEQFF
TRBV7-2	-	-	TRBJ2-3	TGTGCCAGCAGCTTAGTGGCAGGGGTGGGCACAGATACGCAGTATTTT	CASSLVAGVGTDTQYF
TRBV9	-	TRBD1	TRBJ1-1	TGTGCCAGCAGCGTCACAGGGGGAGAGGCTTTCTTT	CASSVTGGEAFF
TRBV27	-	-	TRBJ2-1	TGTGCCAGCCGACTTAACTCCTACAATGAGCAGTTCTTC	CASRLNSYNEQFF
TRBV19	-	TRBD2	TRBJ2-5	TGTGCCAGTAAACCGGGACTAGGAGGGGAGACCCAGTACTTC	CASKPGLGGETQYF
TRBV24-1	-	-	TRBJ2-2	TGTGCCACCAAGGGACAGAACACCGGGGAGCTGTTTTTT	CATKGQNTGELFF
TRBV7-8	-	-	TRBJ1-2	TGTGCCAGCAGCTTAGCAGCTGGACCGCAGGGACTCTATGGCTACACCTTC	CASSLAAGPQGLYGYTF
TRBV28	few	-	TRBJ2-1	TGTGCCAGCAACCCTTTAGGACAGAGCTCCTACAATGAGCAGTTCTTC	CASNPLGQSSYNEQFF
TRBV15	-	TRBD1	TRBJ1-1	TGTGCCACCAGCAGAGATAGAACCAACAGGGGGCCGGATACTGAAGCTTTCTTT	CATSRDRTNRGPDTEAFF
TRBV7-2	once	-	TRBJ2-1	TGTGCCAGCAGCTTAGGGGGGCGGGGTTCCTACAATGAGCAGTTCTTC	CASSLGGRGSYNEQFF
TRBV20-1	-	TRBD2	TRBJ2-5	TGCAGTGCTAGTTCGTCTAGCGGGGCGAACCAAGAGACCCAGTACTTC	CSASSSSGANQETQYF
TRBV7-3	-	-	TRBJ2-6	TGTGCCAGCAGCTTAACAGGGGGGCCTGGGGCCAACGTCCTGACTTTC	CASSLTGGPGANVLTF
TRBV9	-	-	TRBJ1-3	TGTGCCAGCAGCGTATTCGAGGGGATCTCTGGAAACACCATATATTTT	CASSVFEGISGNTIYF
TRBV5-1	-	-	TRBJ1-1	TGCGCCAGCAGCTTGGTTTGGGGCAGGGGGAACACTGAAGCTTTCTTT	CASSLVWGRGNTEAFF
TRBV3-1/TRBV3-2	-	-	TRBJ1-4	TGTGCCAGCAGCGAAGGTTGGGGGGACCATGAAAAACTGTTTTTT	CASSEGWGDHEKLFF
TRBV12-3/TRBV12-4	-	TRBD1	TRBJ1-2	TGTGCCAGCAGTCCCGGACAGGTCGGAGGCTACACCTTC	CASSPGQVGGYTF
TRBV28	-	TRBD1	TRBJ2-1	TGTGCCAGCAGTTTAGAGGACAGGGCAACCGATGAGCAGTTCTTC	CASSLEDRATDEQFF
TRBV7-9	-	-	TRBJ1-4	TGTGCCAGCAGCTTAGGAGGGCAGCCTAATGAAAAACTGTTTTTT	CASSLGGQPNEKLFF
TRBV12-5	-	-	TRBJ1-1	TGTGCTAGTGGTTTGGTTTCCGGGCCCATCACTGAAGCTTTCTTT	CASGLVSGPITEAFF
TRBV7-9	-	TRBD1	TRBJ1-4	TGTGCCAGCAGCCGACCGGGACAGGGCATAGGGGAAAAACTGTTTTTT	CASSRPGQGIGEKLFF
TRBV6-1	-	-	TRBJ1-1	TGTGCCAGCAGTGGACGGGGATCGAACACTGAAGCTTTCTTT	CASSGRGSNTEAFF
TRBV20-1	-	-	TRBJ2-7	TGCAGTGCTGCTAGGGACTACGAGCAGTACTTC	CSAARDYEQYF
TRBV10-3	-	TRBD1	TRBJ1-2	TGTGCCATCAGTGAGTCAGGGACAGGGGGCTATGGCTACACCTTC	CAISESGTGGYGYTF